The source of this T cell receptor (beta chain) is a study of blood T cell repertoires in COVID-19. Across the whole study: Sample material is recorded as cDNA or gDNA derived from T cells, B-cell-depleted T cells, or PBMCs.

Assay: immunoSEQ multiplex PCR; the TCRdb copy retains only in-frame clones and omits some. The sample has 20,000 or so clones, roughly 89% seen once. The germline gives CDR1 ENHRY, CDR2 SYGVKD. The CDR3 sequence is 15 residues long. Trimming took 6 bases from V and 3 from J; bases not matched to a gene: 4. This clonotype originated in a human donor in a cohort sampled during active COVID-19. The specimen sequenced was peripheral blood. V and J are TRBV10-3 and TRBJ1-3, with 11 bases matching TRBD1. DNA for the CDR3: TGTGCCATCAGGGACAGGGGGCGCGGTGGAAACACCATATATTTT. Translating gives CAIRDRGRGGNTIYF.